The 21 T cell receptor beta chains presented below share a single source sample, sequenced in a study of beta chain features in type 1 diabetes. Their antigens remain unidentified. Study observations and caveats: Across all four CD4+ subsets, people with type 1 diabetes showed modestly shorter TCRB CDR3s.

As every portion of the isolated RNA was reverse transcribed, the sequencing read expressed TCRB transcripts. Method: immunoSEQ multiplex PCR; TCRdb's copy keeps in-frame clones and lacks some. The sample has more than 120,000 clones, about 13% seen once. The specimen sequenced was central memory CD4+ T cells from blood. These receptors all stem from a man aged 18 to 29 with type 1 diabetes.

This CDR3 reads CASHRDRGYNEQFF. DNA for the CDR3: TGTGCCAGTCACCGGGACAGAGGCTACAATGAGCAGTTCTTC. This rearrangement joins TRBV5-4 to TRBJ2-1, with 7 bases lining up with TRBD1. The trim removed 8 bases at V and 3 bases at J, leaving 8 bases unmatched. CDR3 size: 14 residues. Germline V gene sequence: CDR1 SGHNT, CDR2 YYREEE (reference sequence).

Many counts were recorded for this clone. The CDR3 sequence is CAWSPDGGNQPQHF. The CDR3 coding sequence is TGTGCCTGGAGCCCTGACGGGGGCAATCAGCCCCAGCATTTT. The chain links TRBV30 to TRBJ1-5, with no clear D. V was clipped by 3 bases and J by 2 bases, with 11 bases between them. Looked up from germline, CDR1 is GTSNPN and CDR2 is SVGIG (reference sequence). The CDR3 has 14 amino acids. The entire variable domain, with the rest obtained from reference TRBV30 and TRBJ1-5, is as follows: SQTIHQWPATLVQPVGSPLSLECTVEGTSNPNLYWYRQAAGRGLQLLFYSVGIGQISSEVPQNLSASRPQDRQFILSSKKLLLSDSGFYLCAWSPDGGNQPQHFGDGTRLSIL.

The genes are TRBV9 and TRBJ1-1; D is unclear. The germline V gene has CDR1 SGDLS and CDR2 YYNGEE. The CDR3 consists of 13 residues. V was cut by 0 bases and J by 0 bases, with 3 bases left in between. CDR3 residues: CASSVVLNTEAFF. CDR3 sequence (DNA): TGTGCCAGCAGCGTAGTGTTGAACACTGAAGCTTTCTTT. The variable domain in full, completed from reference TRBV9 and TRBJ1-1, reads DSGVTQTPKHLITATGQRVTLRCSPRSGDLSVYWYQQSLDQGLQFLIQYYNGEERAKGNILERFSAQQFPDLHSELNLSSLELGDSALYFCASSVVLNTEAFFGQGTRLTVV.

The DNA of the CDR3 is TGTGCCAGCAGTAACCTATACTACGAGCAGTACTTC. Its translation is CASSNLYYEQYF. J is TRBJ2-7 and V is TRBV6-1, with D unclear. Germline assignment: CDR1 MNHNS and CDR2 SASEGT. The CDR3 spans 12 residues. V was pared by 5 bases and J by 3 bases, with 8 bases between.

This clone was seen a handful of times. The V gene is TRBV6-1, the J gene TRBJ1-2; a possible D gene is TRBD1 (5 bases). This CDR3 has 14 residues. The germline V gene has CDR1 MNHNS and CDR2 SASEGT. V dropped 3 bases and J dropped 6 bases, with 14 bases sitting between them. The CDR3: CASSEIGERHGYTF. The CDR3 DNA is TGTGCCAGCAGTGAGATAGGGGAGAGGCATGGCTACACCTTC.

Only a few counts were recorded for this clone. The V and J genes are TRBV28 and TRBJ1-5, with D perhaps TRBD1 (6 bases). The CDR3 consists of 15 residues. V was trimmed by 6 bases and J by 7 bases, leaving 19 bases between them. CDR1 is MDHEN, CDR2 SYDVKM, per germline. The CDR3 is CASRITGPLWQPQHF. In nucleotides, the CDR3 is TGTGCCAGCAGAATCACAGGGCCCCTCTGGCAGCCCCAGCATTTT.

The J gene is TRBJ1-1, the V gene TRBV18; D is ambiguous. CDR3 length: 14 residues. The V end lost 3 bases, the J end lost 4 bases, and 12 bases lay between the germline ends. Per germline, CDR1 KGHSH and CDR2 LQKENI. CDR3: CASSPLGEGTEAFF. DNA of the CDR3: TGTGCCAGCTCACCTCTGGGTGAGGGCACTGAAGCTTTCTTT.

A remark on this clone: The same CDR3 also results from other DNA sequences found in this sample. This chain connects TRBV10-3 to TRBJ2-6, with TRBD1 matching over 10 bases. Germline CDR1 reads ENHRY; CDR2 reads SYGVKD. Trimming at V came to 4 bases and at J to 3 bases, leaving 3 bases not matched to a gene. This CDR3 contains 16 residues. The CDR3 nucleotides read TGTGCCATCAGTGGACAGGGGGCGGGTGGGGCCAACGTCCTGACTTTC. Translating it yields CAISGQGAGGANVLTF.

This clone was detected a few times. J is TRBJ2-6 and V is TRBV7-2; D call uncertain. Germline V gene lookup returns CDR1 SGHTA and CDR2 FQGNSA. V lost 1 base, J lost 5 bases, and 6 bases lay in between. The CDR3 consists of 14 residues. The CDR3 loop is CASSLEWRANVLTF. CDR3 nucleotides: TGTGCCAGCAGCTTAGAGTGGCGGGCCAACGTCCTGACTTTC.

This clone has at least ten counts. The chain is built from TRBV7-9 and TRBJ2-3; 9 bases are a match to TRBD1. V lost 4 bases and J lost 2; bases outside the gene matches: 4. There are 15 residues in the CDR3. CDR1 and CDR2 (germline): SEHNR, FQNEAQ (reference sequence). Written as DNA, the CDR3 is TGTGCCAGCAGCTGGAGGACAGGGGCCACAGATACGCAGTATTTT. This gives the protein CASSWRTGATDTQYF. The entire variable domain, with the rest obtained from reference TRBV7-9 and TRBJ2-3, is as follows: DTGVSQNPRHKITKRGQNVTFRCDPISEHNRLYWYRQTLGQGPEFLTYFQNEAQLEKSRLLSDRFSAERPKGSFSTLEIQRTEQGDSAMYLCASSWRTGATDTQYFGPGTRLTVL.

This clone has more than one count but fewer than ten. The chain couples TRBV6-5 to TRBJ2-7, with TRBD1 identical over 7 bases. CDR1 is MNHEY, CDR2 SVGAGI, per germline. V trimming: 4 bases; J trimming: 4 bases; junction bases outside the gene matches: 4. This CDR3 contains 13 residues. CDR3 sequence reads: CASSFRQGYEQYF. Here the CDR3 DNA reads TGTGCCAGCAGTTTTCGACAGGGATACGAGCAGTACTTC.

V and J are TRBV28 and TRBJ1-6; 7 nucleotides line up with TRBD1. CDR1 and CDR2 from the germline V gene are MDHEN and SYDVKM. J was trimmed by 6 bases and V by 7 bases; bases with no gene match: 9. The CDR3 extends over 15 amino acids. Here the CDR3 DNA reads TGTGCCAGCATCCCGGACAGGCGGAGTAATTCACCCCTCCACTTT. Its protein is CASIPDRRSNSPLHF.

This clone was detected a few times. The J gene is TRBJ2-3, the V gene TRBV15; 14 bases map to TRBD2. In germline, CDR1 is LNHNV, CDR2 YYDKDF (reference sequence). The CDR3 has 17 residues. Trimming took 5 bases from V and 3 from J; bases not matched to a gene: 7. The DNA for the CDR3 is TGTGCCACCAGCTACCGACTAGCGGGGGGGTTGACAGATACGCAGTATTTT. This gives the protein CATSYRLAGGLTDTQYF.

The rearrangement links TRBV27 to TRBJ1-2; D perhaps matches TRBD1 (5 bases). Germline loops: CDR1 MNHEY, CDR2 SMNVEV (reference sequence). This CDR3 contains 13 residues. The germline V and J ends were trimmed by 8 bases and 1 base, with 11 bases remaining between them. CDR3 residues: CASGYRLNYGYTF. Here the CDR3 DNA reads TGTGCCAGCGGCTACAGGCTTAACTATGGCTACACCTTC.

This chain uses TRBV15 with TRBJ1-2; D remains ambiguous. Trimming stripped 0 bases from V and 5 bases from J, with 10 bases between. Germline loops: CDR1 LNHNV, CDR2 YYDKDF (reference sequence). This CDR3 has 14 residues. The CDR3 sequence: CATSRDEGGYGYTF. The CDR3 bases are TGTGCCACCAGCAGAGATGAGGGAGGGTATGGCTACACCTTC. Complete variable domain (other parts from reference TRBV15 and TRBJ1-2): DAMVIQNPRYQVTQFGKPVTLSCSQTLNHNVMYWYQQKSSQAPKLLFHYYDKDFNNEADTPDNFQSRRPNTSFCFLDIRSPGLGDTAMYLCATSRDEGGYGYTFGSGTRLTVV.

This clone has only a few counts. The chain carries TRBV9 and TRBJ2-5; no definite D call. This CDR3 spans 12 amino acids. Between the trimmed V and J ends, which lost 0 bases and 1 base, there was a span of 1 base. The germline V gene has CDR1 SGDLS and CDR2 YYNGEE. The chain's CDR3 is CASSVAQETQYF. The DNA for the CDR3 is TGTGCCAGCAGCGTAGCCCAAGAGACCCAGTACTTC. Together with reference TRBV9 and TRBJ2-5, the CDR3 gives the full variable domain: DSGVTQTPKHLITATGQRVTLRCSPRSGDLSVYWYQQSLDQGLQFLIQYYNGEERAKGNILERFSAQQFPDLHSELNLSSLELGDSALYFCASSVAQETQYFGPGTRLLVL.

This clone was observed a few times. The rearrangement links TRBV6-1 to TRBJ1-2; D gene unclear. V shed 2 bases and J shed 4 bases, with 8 bases lying between them. This CDR3 has 13 amino acids. Germline CDR1 and CDR2: MNHNS and SASEGT. The CDR3 nucleotides read TGTGCCAGCAGTGAAACCCAGGCCTATGGCTACACCTTC. Its translation: CASSETQAYGYTF.

A few counts support this clone. The genes are TRBV20-1 and TRBJ1-2, with TRBD1 matching over 7 bases. J gave up 5 bases and V 3 bases, and 0 bases lay outside the gene matches. CDR1 and CDR2 (germline): DFQATT, SNEGSKA (reference sequence). This CDR3 is 11 amino acids long. CDR3 sequence reads: CSARTGYGYTF. DNA of the CDR3: TGCAGTGCTAGGACAGGGTATGGCTACACCTTC.

This chain links TRBV18 with TRBJ2-2, with unresolved D. CDR1 and CDR2 (germline): KGHSH, LQKENI. The CDR3 has 16 residues. V was cut by 1 base and J by 5 bases, with 14 bases left in between. The CDR3 loop is CASSPLASMGTGELFF. The CDR3 bases are TGTGCCAGCTCACCACTGGCATCGATGGGGACCGGGGAGCTGTTTTTT. The variable domain in full, completed from reference TRBV18 and TRBJ2-2, reads NAGVMQNPRHLVRRRGQEARLRCSPMKGHSHVYWYRQLPEEGLKFMVYLQKENIIDESGMPKERFSAEFPKEGPSILRIQQVVRGDSAAYFCASSPLASMGTGELFFGEGSRLTVL.

This clone was seen a few times. V gene TRBV29-1 combines with J gene TRBJ1-1; no reliable D call. The CDR3 runs 13 residues. CDR1 is SQVTM, CDR2 ANQGSEA, per germline. V was pared by 5 bases and J by 3 bases, with 13 bases between. The CDR3 region has the DNA TGCAGCGTTAACCGGGCAGAACACACTGAAGCTTTCTTT. Its translation is CSVNRAEHTEAFF.

The J gene is TRBJ2-7, the V gene TRBV6-1, with TRBD1 identical over 8 bases. CDR1 MNHNS and CDR2 SASEGT come from the germline V gene. The V and J ends lost 8 bases and 2 bases, in that order; junction bases with no gene match: 2. The CDR3 consists of 12 residues. The CDR3, as DNA: TGTGCCAGCGGACAGGGACCCTACGAGCAGTACTTC. Its translation is CASGQGPYEQYF.